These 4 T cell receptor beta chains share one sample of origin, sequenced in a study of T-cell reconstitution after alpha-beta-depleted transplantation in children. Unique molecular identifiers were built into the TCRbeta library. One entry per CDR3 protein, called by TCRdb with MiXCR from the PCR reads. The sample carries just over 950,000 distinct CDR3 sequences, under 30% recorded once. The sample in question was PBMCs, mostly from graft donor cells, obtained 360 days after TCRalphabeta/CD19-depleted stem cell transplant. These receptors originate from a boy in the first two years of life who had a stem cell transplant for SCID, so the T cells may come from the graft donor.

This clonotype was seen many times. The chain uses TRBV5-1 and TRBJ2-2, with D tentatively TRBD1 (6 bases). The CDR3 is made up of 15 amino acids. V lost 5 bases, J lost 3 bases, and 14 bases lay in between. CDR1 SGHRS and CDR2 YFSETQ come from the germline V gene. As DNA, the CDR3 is TGCGCCAGCAGGGTCGGGACACTTGACACCGGGGAGCTGTTTTTT. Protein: CASRVGTLDTGELFF.

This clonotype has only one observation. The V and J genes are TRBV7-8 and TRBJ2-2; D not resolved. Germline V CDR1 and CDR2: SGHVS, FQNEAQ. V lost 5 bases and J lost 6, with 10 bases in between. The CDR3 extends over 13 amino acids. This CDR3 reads CASSLLRSGELFF. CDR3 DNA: TGTGCCAGCAGCCTCCTTCGCTCCGGGGAGCTGTTTTTT.

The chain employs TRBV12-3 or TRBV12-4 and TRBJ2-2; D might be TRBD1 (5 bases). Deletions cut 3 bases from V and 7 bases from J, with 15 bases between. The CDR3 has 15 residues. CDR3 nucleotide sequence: TGTGCCAGCAGTTTGCGCGGCAGGGTGGGCGGGGAGCTGTTTTTT. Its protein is CASSLRGRVGGELFF.

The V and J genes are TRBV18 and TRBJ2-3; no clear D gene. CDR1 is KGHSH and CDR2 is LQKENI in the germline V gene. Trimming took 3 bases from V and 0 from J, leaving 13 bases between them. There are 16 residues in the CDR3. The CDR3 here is CASSPILTLSTDTQYF. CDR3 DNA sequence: TGTGCCAGCTCACCGATACTGACTCTTAGCACAGATACGCAGTATTTT.